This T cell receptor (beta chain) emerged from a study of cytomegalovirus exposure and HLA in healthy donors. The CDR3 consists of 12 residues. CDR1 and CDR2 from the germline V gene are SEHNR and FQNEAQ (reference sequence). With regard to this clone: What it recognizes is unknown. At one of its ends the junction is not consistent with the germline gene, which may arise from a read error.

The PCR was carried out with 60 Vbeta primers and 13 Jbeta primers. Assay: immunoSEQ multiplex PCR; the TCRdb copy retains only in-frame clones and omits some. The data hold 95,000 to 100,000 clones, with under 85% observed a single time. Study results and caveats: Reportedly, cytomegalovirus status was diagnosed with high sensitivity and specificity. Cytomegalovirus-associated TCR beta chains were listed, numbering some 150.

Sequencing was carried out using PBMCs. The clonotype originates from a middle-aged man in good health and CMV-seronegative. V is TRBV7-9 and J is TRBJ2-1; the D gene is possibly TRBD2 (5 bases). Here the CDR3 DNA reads TGTTCCAGCAACCTAGGGAGCAATGAGCAGTTCTTC. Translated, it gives CSSNLGSNEQFF.